This note documents a single T cell receptor beta chain sequence. The sample comes from a study of blood T cell repertoires in COVID-19. Per the authors' pipeline: The assay estimated nucleated cells by amplifying reference gene primers. Here immunoSEQ multiplex PCR was the method, and the copy in TCRdb shows in-frame clones only, minus some. The DNA was the basis for D and trimming; V, J and clone size are from that table. The sample consists of 200,000 to 250,000 clones, 70% to 90% of them appearing once. Germline V gives CDR1 SGHRS, CDR2 YFSETQ. This CDR3 has 14 residues. Trimming took off 7 bases at V and 4 bases at J, with 17 bases between the two ends. Study members were between roughly 18 and 89 years old and lived in some 26 US regions. Assignments of participants to cohorts depended upon their own reported clinical history. During the 2 weeks before they entered the study, exposed participants had met someone with a PCR-confirmed or clinician-diagnosed COVID-19 case.

Sequenced sample: PBMCs or T cells enriched from blood (not recorded which). The V gene is TRBV5-1, the J gene TRBJ2-5; D might be TRBD1 (6 bases). The TCR originated in a man aged 50-59 years who had been exposed to COVID-19. In DNA form, the CDR3 reads TGCGCCAGCGGCACAGGGTTTGGGGCAGAGACCCAGTACTTC. Its translation is CASGTGFGAETQYF.